This T cell receptor beta chain was captured in a study of blood T cell repertoires in COVID-19 (dated by TCRdb to 2018 to 2021). About the full investigation: Collaborator samples came from the United States, Italy and Spain and covered acute and convalescent phases of COVID-19. Subjects who had been exposed to COVID-19, were actively infected with it, or had recovered from it provided the deeply sampled blood TCRbeta repertoires that made up the dataset. Where available, HLA class I and class II types were taken from metadata supplied by the sample provider and were not determined by assay-based typing. The material from the prospective study consisted of cDNA or gDNA derived from T cells, B-cell-depleted T cells, or PBMCs. Samples came from the ongoing ImmuneRACE study (first 160 participants) plus 1,254 subjects from 6 global collaborators. The repertoires were made available in a free public database intended to serve as a resource for research on the immune response to SARS-CoV-2. The sample metadata nearly always contained a de-identified subject ID, COVID-19 status, age in years and sex.

Whole blood was collected in K2EDTA tubes by collaborating institutions according to the institutions' own protocols. For TCRbeta analysis, collaborator samples were shipped as frozen whole blood, as isolated PBMCs, or as DNA extracted from either sample type. TCRbeta CDR3 regions were amplified from genomic DNA using the immunoSEQ Assay, a bias-controlled multiplex PCR. In the source study's methods: The number of nucleated cells in each sample was estimated by amplification of reference gene primers within the assay. Sequence reads were collapsed and filtered to measure the absolute abundance of every unique TCRbeta CDR3 rearrangement. For each sample, productive Simpson clonality was calculated by taking the square root of Simpson's diversity index across productive rearrangements. TCRdb holds this immuneACCESS table with in-frame rearrangements only. Some clones are missing; in checked studies, unresolved V genes explain under half, and the rest has no known cause. The D gene and trimming were derived from the DNA, and the V and J assignments and clone size from that table. This sample has about 190,000 clones in its table, and 83% of those were observed once. The ten largest clones represent roughly 2.9% of the sample.

The paper as a whole reports these results and caveats: How much clinical and demographic metadata was included differed by source and by participant, and the metadata was provided uncurated.

V gives up 5 bases and J gives up 10 bases, and the segment between their germline ends measures 12 bases. Looking up the germline V gene yields CDR1 SGHAT and CDR2 FQNNGV. Inclusive of the bounding cysteine and phenylalanine, the CDR3 is 13 residues long. Kept here is only the CDR3 DNA, which spans 39 bases and is read in frame from base 1. On this clone: Its antigen is currently not known. Base qualities are not recorded, but no much larger clone differs from it by a single base.

The receptor was isolated from a man in his fifties or sixties with active or convalescent COVID-19. The rearrangement joined TRBV11-2 to TRBJ1-6; the D segment could be TRBD1, given 5 matching bases. The specimen was peripheral blood. The CDR3 protein: CASSPWGESPLHF. The DNA sequence is TGTGCCAGCAGCCCCTGGGGGGAGTCACCCCTCCACTTT.